This note documents a single T cell receptor beta chain sequence. Participant ages covered roughly 18 to 89 years across 24 US areas. Donors of Cohort 3 who recovered were those that had two negative PCRs, clearance, or symptom resolution. The sample comes from a study of blood T cell repertoires in COVID-19. Assay used: immunoSEQ multiplex PCR; TCRdb lists only in-frame clones, some missing. The sample lists fewer than 450,000 clones; more than 85% were seen once. J was trimmed by 1 base and V by 3 bases; bases with no gene match: 8. The V gene's germline CDR1 is SQVTM and CDR2 ANQGSEA. This CDR3 contains 16 residues.

This chain connects TRBV29-1 to TRBJ2-3; TRBD1 agrees at 9 bases. Sequenced sample: PBMCs or T cells enriched from blood (not recorded which). This clonotype was sampled from a woman in her twenties or thirties who had recovered from COVID-19. DNA for the CDR3: TGCAGCGTTGATTCCGGGACAGGGTCGGGCACAGATACGCAGTATTTT. This codes for CSVDSGTGSGTDTQYF.